Listed here are 11 T cell receptor beta chains from one sample, sequenced in a study of read filtering for tumor transcriptome and immune sequencing. The library was built from around 380 ng RNA with molecular barcoded adaptors for alpha/delta and beta/gamma chains. TCRdb re-called the reads through MiXCR, storing one row per CDR3 protein. The table records 46,000 or so distinct CDR3 sequences, approximately 18% of them present only once. Sequences were obtained from a population of CD138-negative cells sorted from bone marrow. Source of these receptors: a donor aged 40 or older with multiple myeloma.

This clonotype was counted ten times or more. The gene calls are TRBV20-1 and TRBJ2-2, with 11 bases that match TRBD2. CDR3 length: 15 amino acids. Germline-derived CDR1 and CDR2 are DFQATT and SNEGSKA (reference sequence). V gave up 6 bases and J gave up 5 bases; unmatched junction bases: 8. CDR3 sequence: CSAAVTSGITGELFF. The CDR3 nucleotides read TGCAGTGCCGCGGTGACTAGCGGGATTACCGGGGAGCTGTTTTTT.

This clonotype was recorded at least ten times. The chain recombines TRBV12-3 or TRBV12-4 with TRBJ2-1; 9 nucleotides match TRBD1. This CDR3 spans 16 amino acids. Trimming cost V 0 bases and J 6 bases; bases outside gene matches: 6. CDR3 coding DNA: TGTGCCAGCAGTTTAGCGGCCGGGACAGGGCTCAATGAGCAGTTCTTC. Its translation: CASSLAAGTGLNEQFF.

The CDR3 sequence: CASSPRGSAYEQYF. The CDR3 DNA reads as TGTGCCAGCAGCCCCCGGGGCAGCGCCTACGAGCAGTACTTC. This sequence joins TRBV2 and TRBJ2-7; D may correspond to TRBD1 or TRBD2 (5 bases each). Trimming took 6 bases from V and 2 from J, leaving 14 bases between them. This CDR3 contains 14 residues. CDR1 and CDR2 from the germline V gene are SNHLY and FYNNEI. The whole variable domain, filled in from reference TRBV2 and TRBJ2-7, reads EPEVTQTPSHQVTQMGQEVILRCVPISNHLYFYWYRQILGQKVEFLVSFYNNEISEKSEIFDDQFSVERPDGSNFTLKIRSTKLEDSAMYFCASSPRGSAYEQYFGPGTRLTVT.

This clonotype was found a few times. The rearrangement links TRBV7-2 to TRBJ2-2; D possibly corresponds to TRBD1 (6 bases). CDR3 size: 14 residues. V lost 2 bases and J 6 bases, leaving 10 bases between the germline ends. Germline V gene data show CDR1 as SGHTA and CDR2 as FQGNSA. CDR3 protein: CASSLLPGAGELFF. The CDR3 nucleotides read TGTGCCAGCAGCTTACTTCCAGGGGCCGGGGAGCTGTTTTTT.

This clonotype was found many times. This chain joins TRBV20-1 and TRBJ2-7; D gene unclear. The ends were cut back, 5 bases at V and 1 base at J, with 18 bases in the middle. CDR3 length equals 15 residues. The germline gives CDR1 DFQATT, CDR2 SNEGSKA (reference sequence). The CDR3 sequence: CSAFSPLGKSYEQYF. CDR3 sequence (DNA): TGCAGTGCTTTCAGCCCCCTGGGAAAATCCTACGAGCAGTACTTC.

The chain carries TRBV25-1 and TRBJ1-2, with a tentative D call TRBD1 (5 bases). This CDR3 contains 13 residues. Trimming shortened V by 4 bases and J by 4 bases, and 10 bases separated the two germline ends. Germline CDR1 and CDR2: MGHDK and SYGVNS. The CDR3 DNA follows: TGTGCCAGCAGTGTGGGGGGTGGCTATGGCTACACCTTC. Translation gives CASSVGGGYGYTF.

As regards this clonotype: The junction shows a germline mismatch at one end, possibly a read error. This chain uses TRBV7-6 with TRBJ2-7, with D perhaps TRBD1 (6 bases). Looked up from germline, CDR1 is SGHVS and CDR2 is FNYEAQ. The CDR3 sequence is 12 residues long. CDR3 sequence: CASSSDSYERYF. The CDR3 nucleotides read TGTGCCAGCAGCTCGGACAGCTACGAGCGGTACTTC.

This clonotype was detected a few times. The CDR3 bases are TGTGCCAGCAGCTTCGGACAGGGGGCTCAGGAGACCCAGTACTTC. This encodes CASSFGQGAQETQYF. The chain joins TRBV7-2 to TRBJ2-5; 11 nucleotides agree with TRBD1. CDR3 length: 15 residues. V shed 3 bases, J shed 5 bases, and the junction held 5 bases outside the gene matches. Germline V gene lookup returns CDR1 SGHTA and CDR2 FQGNSA.

This clonotype was detected ten times or more. This chain connects TRBV27 to TRBJ1-5; no firm D call. This CDR3 is 16 amino acids long. Germline V CDR1 and CDR2: MNHEY, SMNVEV (reference sequence). Trimming removed 5 bases at V and 7 bases at J, with 21 bases between. CDR3 nucleotide sequence: TGTGCCAGCAGTCCGTCGGTCAGGAACCGTGAACAGCCCCAGCATTTT. Translated, it gives CASSPSVRNREQPQHF.

Ten or more counts support this clonotype. This chain connects TRBV2 to TRBJ2-2; 9 bases align to TRBD2. V dropped 4 bases and J dropped 4; count of bases not matched to a gene: 4. CDR1 and CDR2 (germline): SNHLY, FYNNEI. The CDR3 runs to 15 residues. This CDR3 reads CASSGRLAVTGELFF. CDR3 bases: TGTGCCAGCAGTGGGAGACTAGCGGTCACCGGGGAGCTGTTTTTT.

Many counts were recorded for this clonotype. The V gene is TRBV11-3, the J gene TRBJ2-1; 8 nucleotides line up with TRBD1. The CDR3 loop spans 15 amino acids. J lost 9 bases, V lost 5 bases, and 12 bases had no gene match. Germline V gives CDR1 SGHNT, CDR2 YENEEA. The CDR3 sequence is CASSPGQADGGEQFF. Here the CDR3 DNA reads TGTGCCAGCAGCCCGGGACAGGCCGATGGAGGTGAGCAGTTCTTC. Combining the CDR3 with reference TRBV11-3 and TRBJ2-1 gives the whole variable domain EAGVVQSPRYKIIEKKQPVAFWCNPISGHNTLYWYLQNLGQGPELLIRYENEEAVDDSQLPKDRFSAERLKGVDSTLKIQPAELGDSAVYLCASSPGQADGGEQFFGPGTRLTVL.